This entry lists 2 T cell receptor beta chains sequenced from one sample in a study of blood T cell repertoires in COVID-19. Method: immunoSEQ multiplex PCR; TCRdb's copy keeps in-frame clones and lacks some. The sample has some 490,000 clones, 70% to 90% seen once. Sample: peripheral blood. The receptors originated from a human donor in a cohort sampled during active COVID-19.

V is TRBV4-1 and J is TRBJ2-7; TRBD1 is a possible D gene (8 bases). Deletions cut 0 bases from V and 3 bases from J, with 15 bases between. Looked up from germline, CDR1 is MGHRA and CDR2 is YSYEKL. The CDR3 has 16 residues. The CDR3 reads CASSQDGQGGYYEQYF. The CDR3 nucleotides read TGCGCCAGCAGCCAAGATGGACAGGGAGGGTACTACGAGCAGTACTTC.

This chain connects TRBV2 to TRBJ2-5; 9 bases align to TRBD1. Per the germline V gene, CDR1 is SNHLY and CDR2 is FYNNEI. Losses at the gene ends were 8 bases for V and 4 bases for J; bases not matched to a gene: 8. CDR3 size: 14 residues. The CDR3 loop is CASVPGQGRETQYF. The CDR3 DNA sequence: TGTGCCAGCGTCCCGGGACAGGGACGAGAGACCCAGTACTTC.